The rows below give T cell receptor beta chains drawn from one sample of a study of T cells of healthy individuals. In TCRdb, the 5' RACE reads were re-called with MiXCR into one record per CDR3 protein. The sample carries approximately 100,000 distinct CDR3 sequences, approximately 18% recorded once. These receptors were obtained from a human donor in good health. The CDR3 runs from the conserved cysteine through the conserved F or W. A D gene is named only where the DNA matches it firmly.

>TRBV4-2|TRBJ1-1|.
CASSLGGVGEAFF
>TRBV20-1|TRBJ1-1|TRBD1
CSAGPGRGVRKTEAFF
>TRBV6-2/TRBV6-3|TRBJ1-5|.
CASTLDPGSYGNQPQHF
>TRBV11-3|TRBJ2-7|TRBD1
CASSSTGSAEQYF
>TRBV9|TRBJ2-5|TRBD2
CASSVVGLAGVGETQYF
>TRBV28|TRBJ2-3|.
CASSPAGATDTQYF
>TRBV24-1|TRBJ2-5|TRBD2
CATSPWGGTQYF
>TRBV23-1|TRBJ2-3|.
CASRGTGTPDTQYF
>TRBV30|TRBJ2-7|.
CAWTPGQGNEQYF
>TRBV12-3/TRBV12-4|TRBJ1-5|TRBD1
CASSPQSYRDRGAWPQHF
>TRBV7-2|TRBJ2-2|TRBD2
CASTLSGSGITGELFF
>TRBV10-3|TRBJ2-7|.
CAITKTDPYSEQYF
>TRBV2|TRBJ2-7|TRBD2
CASMTSGRAWAHF
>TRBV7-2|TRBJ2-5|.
CASSLRGAETQYF
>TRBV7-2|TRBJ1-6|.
CASSRAGVGEVSPLHF
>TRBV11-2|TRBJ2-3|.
CASSPGLVDTQYF
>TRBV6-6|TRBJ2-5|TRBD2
CASSYGIISGRRETQYF
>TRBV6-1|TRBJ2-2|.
CASSEGDTGELFF
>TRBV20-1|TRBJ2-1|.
CSARGTRSSYNEQFF
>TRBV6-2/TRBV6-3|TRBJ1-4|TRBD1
CASSYGTALGEKLFF
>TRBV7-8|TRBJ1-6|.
CASSFLRSSYNSPLHF
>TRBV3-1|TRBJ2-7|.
CASSQAVGEQYF
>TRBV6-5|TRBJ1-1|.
CASSYDSGDNTEAFF
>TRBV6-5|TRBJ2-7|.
CASSYSSGGEQYF
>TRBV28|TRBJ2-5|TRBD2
CASSLTGGTQYF
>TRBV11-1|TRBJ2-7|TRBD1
CASSPSRDRGQYF
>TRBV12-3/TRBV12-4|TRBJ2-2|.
CASSVIGSGELFF
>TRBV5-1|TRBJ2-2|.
CASSFTGNTGELFF
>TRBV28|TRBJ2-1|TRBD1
CASSPGQGTYNEQFF
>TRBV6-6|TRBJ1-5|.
CASAQWNQPQHF
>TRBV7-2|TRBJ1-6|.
CASSSEDGSPLHF
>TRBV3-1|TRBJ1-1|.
CASSQGWVVEAFF
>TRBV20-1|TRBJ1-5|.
CSAGSGNQPQHF
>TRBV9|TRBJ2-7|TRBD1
CASSGQGFEEQYF
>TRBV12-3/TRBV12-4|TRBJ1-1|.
CASSYTLLTSGNTEAFF
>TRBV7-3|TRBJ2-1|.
CASSLSRYNEQFF
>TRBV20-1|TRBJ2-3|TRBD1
CGATGAAAYTQYF
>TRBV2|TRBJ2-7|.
CASATDRFYEQYF
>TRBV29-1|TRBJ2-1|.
CSVEEGQSSSYNEQFF
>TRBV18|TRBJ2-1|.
CASSPSTYNEQFF
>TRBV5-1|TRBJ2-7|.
CASSLASREAQYF
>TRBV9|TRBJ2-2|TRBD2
CASSRGGSGELFF
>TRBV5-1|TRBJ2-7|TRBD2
CASSLSSGGANLYEQYF
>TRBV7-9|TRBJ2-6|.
CASSLAVGISGANVLTF
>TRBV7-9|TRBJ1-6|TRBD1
CASSPTGSSPLHF
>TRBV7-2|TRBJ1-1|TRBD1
CASSFDRGATEAFF
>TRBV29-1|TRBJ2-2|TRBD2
CSVDGAGGGTGELFF
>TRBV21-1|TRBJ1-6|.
CASSTRDRGNSPLHF
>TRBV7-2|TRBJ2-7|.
CASSLTRSYEQYF
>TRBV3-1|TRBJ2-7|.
CASSQTSPSSYEQYF
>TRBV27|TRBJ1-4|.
CASSVSEKLFF
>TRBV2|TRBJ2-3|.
CASSETLGDTQYF
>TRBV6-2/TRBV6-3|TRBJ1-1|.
CASSEQGGYTEAFF
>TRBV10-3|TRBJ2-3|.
CAISGGPASTDTQYF